A selection of T cell receptor beta chains follows, all from one sample in a study of T cells expressing NK-cell markers. TCRdb reprocessed the 5' RACE reads, keeping one entry per CDR3 protein, no DNA. Its clone listing holds a few hundred thousand distinct CDR3 sequences. The sample consisted of blood T cells: a sorted CD56 or NKG2C T cell subset, CD4+ or CD8+ T cells, or bulk PBMC T cells (not recorded which). All receptors derive from a man aged 18-75 years in good health. Both conserved end residues are part of each CDR3.

TRBV7-9	TRBJ1-4	CASRWQGGEKLFF
TRBV12-3/TRBV12-4	TRBJ2-3	CASGDYNTQYF
TRBV9	TRBJ1-4	CASSAGQVRNEKLFF
TRBV7-6	TRBJ1-5	CASSLYRTLADQPQHF
TRBV6-1	TRBJ1-1	CASRDVGRNTEAFF
TRBV28	TRBJ2-7	CASKGFAGVYEQYF
TRBV14	TRBJ2-3	CASSQARQGIDTQYF
TRBV7-9	TRBJ1-4	CASSLARTGRNEKLFF
TRBV27	TRBJ2-7	CASRPGRDRPQYF
TRBV12-3/TRBV12-4	TRBJ2-3	CASSSGTSGVFTDTQYF
TRBV9	TRBJ2-3	CASSPGGGWFTDTQYF
TRBV5-1	TRBJ2-5	CASSIRTAQAGETQYF
TRBV19	TRBJ2-1	CASSPDRGYEQFF
TRBV12-3/TRBV12-4	TRBJ2-1	CASRTEWSSYNEQFF
TRBV28	TRBJ1-4	CASSRTGDSTNEKLFF
TRBV7-6	TRBJ2-2	CASSLADPRSELFF
TRBV10-3	TRBJ1-1	CAISSWGANPVGTEAFF
TRBV20-1	TRBJ2-1	CSAQGGASGYNEQFF
TRBV6-1	TRBJ2-1	CASRSTETSYNEQFF
TRBV7-2	TRBJ2-1	CASSLSGHNEQFF
TRBV11-2	TRBJ2-3	CASSVPGQATDTQYF
TRBV5-1	TRBJ1-2	CASREGQSYGYTF
TRBV5-1	TRBJ1-2	CASSHGGSEYYGYTF
TRBV7-2	TRBJ2-5	CASSLVSFGGETQYF
TRBV7-8	TRBJ2-1	CASSSGTSGGVYEQFF
TRBV6-5	TRBJ2-1	CASSYSGVSEQFF
TRBV5-1	TRBJ2-7	CASSLGQPSYLYEQYF
TRBV18	TRBJ2-3	CASSPWAPGQGDDTQYF
TRBV11-2	TRBJ1-1	CASSLDPRTGGPNTEAFF
TRBV6-4	TRBJ1-2	CASRAGTGWNYGYTF
TRBV5-5	TRBJ2-1	CASSLEGRGGLSNEQFF
TRBV20-1	TRBJ2-5	CSAPPPGPETQYF
TRBV7-9	TRBJ1-4	CASSLTLSRNEKLFF
TRBV19	TRBJ1-2	CASKTGSVSGYTF
TRBV9	TRBJ2-1	CASSVVGYGHEQFF
TRBV20-1	TRBJ1-2	CSARNHREANYGYTF
TRBV7-9	TRBJ1-4	CASSPATGKNEKLFF
TRBV6-5	TRBJ2-5	CASSYRTAYQETQYF
TRBV7-8	TRBJ2-3	CASSLARRQPDTQYF
TRBV3-1	TRBJ1-3	CASRSGTGTGNTIYF
TRBV25-1	TRBJ2-1	CASSISLGDEQFF